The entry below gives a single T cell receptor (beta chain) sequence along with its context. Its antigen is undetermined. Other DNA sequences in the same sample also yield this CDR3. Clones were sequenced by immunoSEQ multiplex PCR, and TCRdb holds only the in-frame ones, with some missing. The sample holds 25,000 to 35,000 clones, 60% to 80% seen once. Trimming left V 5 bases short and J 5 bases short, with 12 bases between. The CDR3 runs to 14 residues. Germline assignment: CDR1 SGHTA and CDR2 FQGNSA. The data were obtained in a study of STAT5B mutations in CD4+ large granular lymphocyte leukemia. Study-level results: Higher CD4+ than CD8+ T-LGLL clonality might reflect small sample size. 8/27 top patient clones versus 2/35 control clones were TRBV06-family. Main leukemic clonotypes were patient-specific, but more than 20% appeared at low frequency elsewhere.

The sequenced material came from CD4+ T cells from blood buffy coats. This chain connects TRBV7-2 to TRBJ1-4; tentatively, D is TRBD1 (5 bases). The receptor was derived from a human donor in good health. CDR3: CASSPVRANEKLFF. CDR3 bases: TGTGCCAGCAGCCCCGTCAGGGCCAATGAAAAACTGTTTTTT. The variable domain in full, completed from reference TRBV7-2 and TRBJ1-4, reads GAGVSQSPSNKVTEKGKDVELRCDPISGHTALYWYRQSLGQGLEFLIYFQGNSAPDKSGLPSDRFSAERTGGSVSTLTIQRTQQEDSAVYLCASSPVRANEKLFFGSGTQLSVL.